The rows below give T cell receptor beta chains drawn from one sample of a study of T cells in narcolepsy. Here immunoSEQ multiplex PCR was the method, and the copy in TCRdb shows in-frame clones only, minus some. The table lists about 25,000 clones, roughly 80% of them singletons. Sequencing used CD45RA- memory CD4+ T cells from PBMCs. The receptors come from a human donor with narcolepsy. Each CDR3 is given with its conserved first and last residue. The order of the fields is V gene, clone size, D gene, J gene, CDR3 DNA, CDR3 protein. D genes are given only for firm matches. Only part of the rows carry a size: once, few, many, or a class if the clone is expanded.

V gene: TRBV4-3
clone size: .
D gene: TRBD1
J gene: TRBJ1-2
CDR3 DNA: TGCGCCAGCAGTTCTGACAGGGGTTATGGCTACACCTTC
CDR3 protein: CASSSDRGYGYTF

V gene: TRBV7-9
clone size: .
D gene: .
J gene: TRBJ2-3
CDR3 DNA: TGTGCCAGCAGCTTAGCGGGGGGACGGGGAGATACGCAGTATTTT
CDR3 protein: CASSLAGGRGDTQYF

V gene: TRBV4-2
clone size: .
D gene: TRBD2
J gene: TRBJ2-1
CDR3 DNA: TGTGCCAGCAGCCAAGAGGTAGCTAGCGGGCCCAATGAGCAGTTCTTC
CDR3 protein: CASSQEVASGPNEQFF

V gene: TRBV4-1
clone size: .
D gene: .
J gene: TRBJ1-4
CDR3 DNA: TGCGCCAGCAGCCAATCCGGGCTGGATGAAAAACTGTTTTTT
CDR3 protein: CASSQSGLDEKLFF

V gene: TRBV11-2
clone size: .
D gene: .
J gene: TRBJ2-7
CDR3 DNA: TGTGCCAGCAGCTTAGTAGCCGCCGAGCAGTACTTC
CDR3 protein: CASSLVAAEQYF

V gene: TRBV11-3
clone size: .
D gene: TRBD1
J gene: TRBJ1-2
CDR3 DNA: TGTGCCAGCAGCTGGACAGGGGGCTATGGCTACACCTTC
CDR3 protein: CASSWTGGYGYTF

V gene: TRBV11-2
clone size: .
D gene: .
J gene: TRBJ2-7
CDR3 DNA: TGTGCCAGCAGCACCTACGAGCAGTACTTC
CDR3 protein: CASSTYEQYF

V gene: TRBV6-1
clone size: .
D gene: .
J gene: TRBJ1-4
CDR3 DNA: TGTGCCAGCAGTGAAGAGTTAGTGGGGCACGGTCGGGGAAAACTGTTTTTT
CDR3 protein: CASSEELVGHGRGKLFF

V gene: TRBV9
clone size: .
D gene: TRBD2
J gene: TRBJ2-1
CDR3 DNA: TGTGCCAGCAGCGAGACGGGACTAGCGGGAGGGCCCGAGCAGTTCTTC
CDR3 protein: CASSETGLAGGPEQFF

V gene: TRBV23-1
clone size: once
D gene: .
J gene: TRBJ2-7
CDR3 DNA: TGCGCCAGCATCGGCCCTTACGAGCAGTACTTC
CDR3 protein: CASIGPYEQYF

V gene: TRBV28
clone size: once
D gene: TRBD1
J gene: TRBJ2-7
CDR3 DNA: TGTGCCAGCCGTGGGGTCTACAGGGGACGCTACGAGCAGTACTTC
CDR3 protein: CASRGVYRGRYEQYF

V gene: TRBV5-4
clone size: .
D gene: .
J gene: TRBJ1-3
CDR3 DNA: TGTGCCAGCAGCTTGTTTTCATTCAACTCTGGAAACACCATATATTTT
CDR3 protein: CASSLFSFNSGNTIYF

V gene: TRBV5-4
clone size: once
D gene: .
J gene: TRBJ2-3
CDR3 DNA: TGTGCCAGCAGCTCGGGACTTCTTAGCGGAGATACGCAGTATTTT
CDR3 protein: CASSSGLLSGDTQYF

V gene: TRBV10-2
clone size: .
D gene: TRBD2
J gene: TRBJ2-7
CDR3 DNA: TGCGCCAGCAGTTCTAGCGGAAGCCGATACGAGCAGTACTTC
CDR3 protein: CASSSSGSRYEQYF

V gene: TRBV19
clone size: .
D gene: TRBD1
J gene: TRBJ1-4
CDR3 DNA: TGTGCCAGTAACCAGGGGGCGAAAGAAAAACTGTTTTTT
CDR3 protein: CASNQGAKEKLFF

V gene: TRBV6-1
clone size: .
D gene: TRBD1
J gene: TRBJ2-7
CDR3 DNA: TGTGCCAGCAGTGTTCGGGACAGGGGGGACGAGCAGTACTTC
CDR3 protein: CASSVRDRGDEQYF

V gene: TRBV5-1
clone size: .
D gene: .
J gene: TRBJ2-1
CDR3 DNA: TGCGCCAGCACCACCGGGGGTTACTACAATGAGCAGTTCTTC
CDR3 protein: CASTTGGYYNEQFF

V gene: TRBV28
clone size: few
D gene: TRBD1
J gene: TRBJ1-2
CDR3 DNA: TGTGCCAGCAGTTTATCTAGGACAGGGGACTATGGCTACACCTTC
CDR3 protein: CASSLSRTGDYGYTF

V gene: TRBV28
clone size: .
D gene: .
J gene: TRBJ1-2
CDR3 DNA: TGTGCCAGCGGGGCAAAAATTAACTATGGCTACACCTTC
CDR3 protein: CASGAKINYGYTF

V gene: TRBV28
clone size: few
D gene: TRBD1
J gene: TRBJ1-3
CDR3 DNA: TGTGCCAGCAGCAACGACAGGGTAGACTCTGGAAACACCATATATTTT
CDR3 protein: CASSNDRVDSGNTIYF